What follows are 30 T cell receptor beta chains derived from one specimen sequenced in a study of technical replicates of blood from a few donors. TCRdb keeps only in-frame clones here, not all; method: immunoSEQ multiplex PCR. The sample lists about 68,000 clones, 95% to 97% seen once, with more than 0.25% in the top ten. Sequencing was carried out using T cells isolated from PBMCs. These receptors all come from a human donor in good health.

The rearrangement links TRBV6-4 to TRBJ2-5; tentatively, D is TRBD2 (5 bases). Germline values: CDR1 MRHNA, CDR2 SNTAGT. Trimming pared 4 bases from V and 5 bases from J, leaving 11 bases between. This CDR3 region has 13 residues. CDR3 region: CASSAGFGETQYF. The CDR3 bases are TGTGCCAGCAGTGCGGGATTTGGGGAGACCCAGTACTTC.

The CDR3 spells CASSSGGTGPGYNEQFF. The CDR3 region has the DNA TGCGCCAGCAGCTCTGGAGGCACCGGCCCAGGCTACAATGAGCAGTTCTTC. This rearrangement joins TRBV5-1 to TRBJ2-1; TRBD2 is a possible D gene (5 bases). Germline lookup yields CDR1 SGHRS and CDR2 YFSETQ. CDR3 length: 17 residues. The V gene lost 3 bases and the J gene lost 3 bases, with 19 bases spanning the gap.

The CDR3: CASSLGRGTEAFF. The DNA of the CDR3 is TGTGCCAGCAGTTTGGGCAGGGGAACTGAAGCTTTCTTT. The chain links TRBV27 to TRBJ1-1; D perhaps matches TRBD1 (6 bases). Germline-derived CDR1 and CDR2 are MNHEY and SMNVEV (reference sequence). V was cut by 3 bases and J by 5 bases, with 10 bases left in between. The CDR3 length is 13 residues.

V usage is TRBV2 and J usage is TRBJ2-3; D is unclear. The CDR3 totals 13 residues. V was cut by 8 bases and J by 4 bases, with 13 bases left in between. Germline V gene lookup returns CDR1 SNHLY and CDR2 FYNNEI. CDR3 bases: TGTGCCAGCCCTTCGCGGAGCTCAGATACGCAGTATTTT. Translated, it gives CASPSRSSDTQYF.

J is TRBJ2-3 and V is TRBV9; 13 positions match TRBD2. Germline V gives CDR1 SGDLS, CDR2 YYNGEE. The V gene end was trimmed by 1 base and the J gene end by 7 bases; junction bases not matched to a gene: 3. The CDR3 covers 15 residues. CDR3 DNA: TGTGCCAGCAGCGTAACGGGACTAGCGGGAAATACGCAGTATTTT. Residues: CASSVTGLAGNTQYF.

The V gene is TRBV5-1, the J gene TRBJ1-1; 9 bases line up with TRBD1. The V gene's germline CDR1 is SGHRS and CDR2 YFSETQ. The J segment lost 4 bases and the V segment lost 3 bases, leaving 4 bases of the junction unmatched. CDR3 length equals 14 residues. The DNA for the CDR3 is TGCGCCAGCAGCTGGGCGGACAGGGGCACTGAAGCTTTCTTT. It translates to CASSWADRGTEAFF.

The CDR3 region is CASSLAHLLRENEQYF. Here the CDR3 DNA reads TGTGCCAGCAGCTTAGCGCATTTGTTGCGGGAGAACGAGCAGTACTTC. The chain uses TRBV7-2 and TRBJ2-7; TRBD2 matches at 7 bases. This CDR3 is 16 amino acids long. Trimming took 0 bases from V and 5 from J; bases not matched to a gene: 10. From germline, CDR1 is SGHTA and CDR2 FQGNSA.

V gene TRBV19 combines with J gene TRBJ1-3; D might be TRBD1 (6 bases). V lost 6 bases to trimming and J lost 0 bases, with 15 bases between them. This CDR3 is 16 amino acids long. The germline V gene encodes CDR1 LNHDA and CDR2 SQIVND (reference sequence). Written as DNA, the CDR3 is TGTGCCAGTAGCCATACAGGGAAGAGCTCTGGAAACACCATATATTTT. Protein: CASSHTGKSSGNTIYF.

The V and J genes are TRBV28 and TRBJ1-5, with TRBD1 as a possible D gene (6 bases). CDR1 MDHEN and CDR2 SYDVKM come from the germline V gene. The CDR3 runs 17 residues. Trimming removed 2 bases from V and 4 bases from J, with 18 bases in between. The CDR3 sequence: CASSLPPRGGANQPQHF. Here the CDR3 DNA reads TGTGCCAGCAGTTTACCCCCCAGAGGGGGGGCTAATCAGCCCCAGCATTTT.

The chain recombines TRBV6-5 with TRBJ1-1; 12 bases are shared with TRBD1. V dropped 2 bases and J dropped 5; count of bases not matched to a gene: 6. Germline loops: CDR1 MNHEY, CDR2 SVGAGI. The CDR3 is 16 residues long. In DNA, the CDR3 is TGTGCCAGCAGTTACGGTGGGACAGGGGGCTCAACTGAAGCTTTCTTT. Translated: CASSYGGTGGSTEAFF.

The rearrangement links TRBV9 to TRBJ2-2; possible D gene TRBD2, 5 bases. The germline gives CDR1 SGDLS, CDR2 YYNGEE. V lost 7 bases, J lost 3 bases, and 7 bases lay in between. CDR3 length: 12 residues. CDR3 protein: CASRRDTGELFF. The CDR3 DNA reads as TGTGCCAGCCGGCGGGACACCGGGGAGCTGTTTTTT.

J is TRBJ1-2 and V is TRBV19, with TRBD1 as a possible D gene (5 bases). The CDR3 has 13 amino acids. The germline CDR1 and CDR2 sequences are LNHDA and SQIVND (reference sequence). V was trimmed by 7 bases and J by 8 bases, leaving 17 bases between them. The CDR3 sequence is CASNWGPGDGYTF. The CDR3, as DNA: TGTGCCAGTAATTGGGGCCCTGGAGACGGCTACACCTTC.

The chain has TRBV5-1 and TRBJ2-7; 9 bases map to TRBD1. There are 15 residues in the CDR3. The V gene's germline CDR1 is SGHRS and CDR2 YFSETQ. V lost 0 bases and J lost 3; bases outside the gene matches: 4. CDR3 residues: CASSLGGTGIYEQYF. CDR3 DNA: TGCGCCAGCAGCTTGGGGGGGACAGGGATCTACGAGCAGTACTTC.

The rearrangement uses TRBV13 and TRBJ1-2; TRBD1 agrees at 10 bases. CDR3 length: 14 residues. The V and J ends lost 6 bases and 8 bases, in that order; junction bases with no gene match: 9. Per the germline V gene, CDR1 is PRHDT and CDR2 is FYEKMQ (reference sequence). The CDR3 DNA reads TGTGCCAGCAGTTTGGACAGGGGGGATAACGGCTACACCTTC. It translates to CASSLDRGDNGYTF.

V and J are TRBV7-3 and TRBJ1-1, with unresolved D. There are 14 residues in the CDR3. In germline, CDR1 is SGHTA, CDR2 FQGTGA. V shed 3 bases and J shed 0 bases, with 8 bases lying between them. The chain's CDR3 is CASSFNSMNTEAFF. The CDR3 region has the DNA TGTGCCAGCAGCTTTAATAGCATGAACACTGAAGCTTTCTTT.

This chain uses TRBV6-1 with TRBJ1-1; 7 bases are shared with TRBD1. This CDR3 is 13 amino acids long. Germline CDR1 reads MNHNS; CDR2 reads SASEGT. Trimming at V came to 9 bases and at J to 3 bases, leaving 7 bases not matched to a gene. In nucleotides, the CDR3 is TGTGCCAGTAGACAGGGAAAGGACACTGAAGCTTTCTTT. This codes for CASRQGKDTEAFF.

This clone has just one count. This chain links TRBV5-1 with TRBJ2-7; 14 bases are shared with TRBD2. The J segment lost 7 bases and the V segment lost 6 bases, leaving 18 bases of the junction unmatched. CDR3 length: 18 amino acids. Germline V gene sequence: CDR1 SGHRS, CDR2 YFSETQ. The CDR3: CASTLHPGLAGGVGEQYF. CDR3 sequence (DNA): TGCGCCAGCACACTGCACCCTGGACTAGCGGGAGGTGTTGGGGAGCAGTACTTC.

The chain joins TRBV19 to TRBJ2-5, with 10 bases lining up with TRBD1. The V and J ends lost 7 bases and 5 bases, in that order; junction bases with no gene match: 7. CDR1 is LNHDA and CDR2 is SQIVND in the germline V gene (reference sequence). The CDR3 extends over 14 amino acids. The CDR3 reads CASKGTGESETQYF. CDR3 coding DNA: TGTGCCAGTAAAGGGACAGGGGAGTCGGAGACCCAGTACTTC.

J is TRBJ2-7 and V is TRBV2; 9 nucleotides agree with TRBD1. V was pared by 5 bases and J by 6 bases, with 8 bases of the junction left unmatched. The V gene's germline CDR1 is SNHLY and CDR2 FYNNEI. CDR3 length: 14 residues. For the CDR3, the DNA is TGTGCCAGCAGTTTTCCGGGACAGGGTGGCGAGCAGTACTTC. Encoded protein: CASSFPGQGGEQYF.

V gene TRBV12-5 combines with J gene TRBJ2-5; the D gene is possibly TRBD1 (6 bases). Germline loops: CDR1 LGHNT, CDR2 FRNRAP. This CDR3 spans 13 amino acids. V lost 3 bases and J lost 3, with 8 bases in between. The DNA of the CDR3 is TGTGCTAGTGGTTTTCCAGGGGAAGAGACCCAGTACTTC. It is translated as CASGFPGEETQYF.

This sequence joins TRBV27 and TRBJ1-5; the match to TRBD1 covers 8 bases. This CDR3 is built from 17 residues. From germline, CDR1 is MNHEY and CDR2 SMNVEV (reference sequence). The J segment lost 0 bases and the V segment lost 8 bases, leaving 12 bases of the junction unmatched. As DNA, the CDR3 is TGTGCCAGCGGACCGACAGGGGAAGTAGGTAGCAATCAGCCCCAGCATTTT. Translated, it gives CASGPTGEVGSNQPQHF.

Here the CDR3 DNA reads TGTGCCAGCTCAGCGCTACCGGGGACTAAGGGCTACTACGAGCAGTACTTC. This encodes CASSALPGTKGYYEQYF. The chain combines TRBV18 with TRBJ2-7; 7 positions match TRBD2. The CDR3 has 17 amino acids. J lost 3 bases, V lost 5 bases, and 16 bases had no gene match. Germline CDR1 and CDR2: KGHSH and LQKENI. Based on the CDR3 plus reference TRBV18 and TRBJ2-7, the full variable domain is NAGVMQNPRHLVRRRGQEARLRCSPMKGHSHVYWYRQLPEEGLKFMVYLQKENIIDESGMPKERFSAEFPKEGPSILRIQQVVRGDSAAYFCASSALPGTKGYYEQYFGPGTRLTVT.

The chain combines TRBV11-1 with TRBJ2-7, with D tentatively TRBD2 (6 bases). This CDR3 is built from 14 residues. V was cut by 3 bases and J by 0 bases, with 9 bases left in between. Germline CDR1 reads SGHAT; CDR2 reads FQDESV (reference sequence). The CDR3 coding sequence is TGTGCCAGCAGCTTCGGAGGGAACTCCTACGAGCAGTACTTC. This sequence encodes CASSFGGNSYEQYF. Full variable domain (missing parts from reference TRBV11-1 and TRBJ2-7): EAEVAQSPRYKITEKSQAVAFWCDPISGHATLYWYRQILGQGPELLVQFQDESVVDDSQLPKDRFSAERLKGVDSTLKIQPAELGDSAMYLCASSFGGNSYEQYFGPGTRLTVT.

The rearrangement links TRBV4-1 to TRBJ2-7, with TRBD2 matching 11 bases. Germline CDR1 and CDR2: MGHRA and YSYEKL. This CDR3 spans 16 amino acids. Trimming removed 3 bases from V and 4 bases from J; junction bases left unmatched: 8. For the CDR3, the DNA is TGCGCCAGCAGCCAGGAACCGGGACTAGCGGTGTACGAGCAGTACTTC. Residues: CASSQEPGLAVYEQYF.

The rearrangement joins TRBV27 to TRBJ2-7; the D gene is possibly TRBD2 (5 bases). There are 13 residues in the CDR3. Trimming cost V 8 bases and J 2 bases, with 13 bases left between them. CDR1 MNHEY and CDR2 SMNVEV come from the germline V gene (reference sequence). The DNA for the CDR3 is TGTGCCAGCTCCCAGAGGGTGGCCTACGAGCAGTACTTC. It yields the protein CASSQRVAYEQYF.

V gene TRBV10-3 combines with J gene TRBJ2-7, with D possibly matching TRBD2 (6 bases). Germline values: CDR1 ENHRY, CDR2 SYGVKD. This CDR3 has 14 residues. V shed 7 bases and J shed 4 bases, with 17 bases lying between them. The CDR3 sequence is CAIKSRRDPYEQYF. CDR3 in DNA: TGTGCCATCAAATCGCGGAGGGATCCTTACGAGCAGTACTTC.

The chain combines TRBV7-9 with TRBJ2-7; D is perhaps TRBD1 (5 bases). This CDR3 region has 16 residues. Germline assignment: CDR1 SEHNR and CDR2 FQNEAQ (reference sequence). The ends were cut back, 1 base at V and 0 bases at J, with 13 bases in the middle. This CDR3 is CASSLDFLGDSYEQYF. DNA for the CDR3: TGTGCCAGCAGCTTAGATTTCCTAGGGGACTCCTACGAGCAGTACTTC.

By share, this clone counts as medium-sized. The genes are TRBV19 and TRBJ1-1; perhaps TRBD1 as D (6 bases). V lost 3 bases and J 7 bases, leaving 18 bases between the germline ends. The germline V gene has CDR1 LNHDA and CDR2 SQIVND (reference sequence). The CDR3 has 15 amino acids. The CDR3 nucleotides are TGTGCCAGTAGTATTCGTAAGGCAGGGGATGGTGAAGCTTTCTTT. Its protein product is CASSIRKAGDGEAFF.

V and J are TRBV30 and TRBJ2-7; 9 bases agree with TRBD2. CDR1 is GTSNPN, CDR2 SVGIG, per germline (reference sequence). This CDR3 spans 20 amino acids. The V segment lost 0 bases and the J segment 1 base; nucleotides outside the gene matches: 19. CDR3 loop: CAWSVLSLREGERPSYEQYF. Written as DNA, the CDR3 is TGTGCCTGGAGTGTACTCTCCCTGCGGGAGGGCGAAAGACCTTCCTACGAGCAGTACTTC.

The chain joins TRBV6-5 to TRBJ2-7; 8 bases line up with TRBD2. CDR3 length equals 14 residues. Losses at the gene ends were 7 bases for V and 3 bases for J; bases not matched to a gene: 8. CDR1 is MNHEY, CDR2 SVGAGI, per germline. The CDR3, as DNA: TGTGCCAGCAAATTTTTAGCGGGGCGCTACGAGCAGTACTTC. Amino acids: CASKFLAGRYEQYF.